Described below is a single T cell receptor (beta chain) sequence and its context. Its antigen is as yet unknown. Germline CDR1 and CDR2: GTSNPN and SVGIG (reference sequence). The CDR3 spans 15 residues. With 0 bases removed from V and 5 bases from J, the gap between germline ends came to 16 bases. The data are from a study of graft-versus-host responses after intestinal transplantation. Study summary: Transplants were multivisceral, liver-intestinal, or isolated intestinal.

Generated by immunoSEQ multiplex PCR, the TCRdb table keeps only in-frame clones and is missing some. The sample yields about 88,000 clones, about 95% seen once. The sequencing used unstimulated CD4+ T cells sorted from spleen or lymph node cells, collected before transplant. The TCR was taken from a human donor who was the organ donor for an intestinal transplant. The chain has TRBV30 and TRBJ2-5, with D possibly matching TRBD1 (6 bases). The CDR3 loop is CAWSVGWGLAETQYF. The CDR3 bases are TGTGCCTGGAGTGTGGGATGGGGGCTCGCGGAGACCCAGTACTTC.